Sequencing of this T cell receptor (beta chain) was carried out in a study of T cells in Graves' hyperthyroidism and ophthalmopathy. Whole-study results and caveats: Most expanded thyroid clonotypes above 0.001 also appeared in blood.

Amplification of TCR beta CDR3 regions used RNA as the template. HTBI primers were the set used in a first-round RT-PCR of the TCR CDR3. TCRdb redid the calling of the multiplex PCR reads with MiXCR, one entry per CDR3 protein. The sample comprises around 700,000 distinct CDR3 sequences, about 19% of which are singletons, and over 15% rests with the top ten. In this sample, this clonotype turned up many times. Its antigen is currently unknown. V was pared by 3 bases and J by 1 base, with 3 bases of the junction left unmatched. CDR3 length: 14 residues. Germline lookup yields CDR1 SGHKS and CDR2 YYEKEE (reference sequence).

The sample comprised blood. The clonotype comes from a woman aged 45 to 65 with Graves' hyperthyroidism that later progressed to Graves' ophthalmopathy. The chain is built from TRBV5-5 and TRBJ1-1; 7 bases match TRBD1. The CDR3, as DNA: TGTGCCAGCAGCTCGACAGGGACGAACACTGAAGCTTTCTTT. Translating gives CASSSTGTNTEAFF.